What follows are 17 T cell receptor beta chains derived from one specimen sequenced in a study of beta chain features in type 1 diabetes. The authors reverse transcribed all of the isolated RNA, so sequencing captured expressed TCRB transcripts. Method: immunoSEQ multiplex PCR; TCRdb's copy keeps in-frame clones and lacks some. The sample yields hundreds of thousands of clones, under 20% seen once. Sequencing was done on a sample of naive CD4+ T cells from blood. The origin of the receptors is a woman under 30 in good health.

As DNA, the CDR3 is TGTGCCAGCAGCTTAGTACCCCGAGCCGCTACCGACAATGAGCAGTTCTTC. Encoded protein: CASSLVPRAATDNEQFF. The chain couples TRBV7-2 to TRBJ2-1; D is unresolved. The germline V gene encodes CDR1 SGHTA and CDR2 FQGNSA. The length of the CDR3 is 17 residues. V lost 1 base, J lost 5 bases, and 18 bases lay in between. The full variable domain, its missing parts supplied by reference TRBV7-2 and TRBJ2-1, is GAGVSQSPSNKVTEKGKDVELRCDPISGHTALYWYRQSLGQGLEFLIYFQGNSAPDKSGLPSDRFSAERTGGSVSTLTIQRTQQEDSAVYLCASSLVPRAATDNEQFFGPGTRLTVL.

The V gene is TRBV7-9, the J gene TRBJ1-1, with 8 bases fitting TRBD1. CDR1 and CDR2 from the germline V gene are SEHNR and FQNEAQ (reference sequence). The ends lost 4 bases at V and 1 base at J; junction bases unmatched: 11. The CDR3 consists of 17 residues. The CDR3 sequence is CASSSGTGEHKNTEAFF. The CDR3 DNA reads as TGTGCCAGCAGCTCAGGGACAGGAGAACACAAGAACACTGAAGCTTTCTTT.

This clone turned up a few times. The V call is TRBV7-9, the J call TRBJ1-5, with 9 bases identical to TRBD1. CDR1 is SEHNR and CDR2 is FQNEAQ in the germline V gene (reference sequence). CDR3 length equals 14 residues. V gave up 5 bases and J gave up 5 bases; unmatched junction bases: 4. As DNA, the CDR3 is TGTGCCAGCAGCCGGACAGGGGCCTATCAGCCCCAGCATTTT. Protein: CASSRTGAYQPQHF.

Remarks on this clone: The limits of the CDR3 on the DNA are not certain, so only TCRdb's listed CDR3 is given. The genes are TRBV21-1 and TRBJ2-6; TRBD2 reflects the table's D call only, with no check against the DNA. TRBV21-1 is termed a pseudogene. The CDR3 extends over 17 residues, inclusive of both ends. The CDR3 region is CASSTWDFGSGANVLTF.

This clone was recorded a few times. The rearrangement uses TRBV4-2 and TRBJ2-7; D is perhaps TRBD1 (6 bases). This CDR3 has 17 amino acids. The V and J ends lost 0 bases and 4 bases respectively, with 19 bases between them. Germline assignment: CDR1 LGHNA and CDR2 YNFKEQ. Here the CDR3 reads CASSQDMRTASGYEQYF. The CDR3 nucleotides read TGTGCCAGCAGCCAAGATATGCGGACAGCCTCGGGGTACGAGCAGTACTTC.

As regards this clone: The sample holds other DNA sequences that translate to the same CDR3. This chain's CDR3 is CASSPNTDTQYF. The CDR3 DNA reads as TGTGCCAGCAGCCCAAACACAGATACGCAGTATTTT. This chain links TRBV7-3 with TRBJ2-3; D unclear. Trimming removed 5 bases at V and 2 bases at J, with 5 bases between. Germline V gene sequence: CDR1 SGHTA, CDR2 FQGTGA. This CDR3 is built from 12 residues.

The rearrangement joins TRBV7-2 to TRBJ2-7; D gene uncertain. This CDR3 is 15 amino acids long. Trimming pared 4 bases from V and 0 bases from J, leaving 13 bases between. Looked up from germline, CDR1 is SGHTA and CDR2 is FQGNSA. CDR3 in amino acids: CASSWDRPSSYEQYF. The CDR3 DNA reads as TGTGCCAGCAGCTGGGATAGGCCAAGCTCCTACGAGCAGTACTTC.

The chain has TRBV18 and TRBJ2-5; D ambiguous. The CDR3 is 14 amino acids. Deletions cut 3 bases from V and 1 base from J, with 9 bases between. Germline assignment: CDR1 KGHSH and CDR2 LQKENI. CDR3 protein: CASSPRNSQETQYF. The CDR3 DNA reads as TGTGCCAGCTCACCCAGGAATTCCCAAGAGACCCAGTACTTC. Full variable domain (remainder filled in from reference TRBV18 and TRBJ2-5): NAGVMQNPRHLVRRRGQEARLRCSPMKGHSHVYWYRQLPEEGLKFMVYLQKENIIDESGMPKERFSAEFPKEGPSILRIQQVVRGDSAAYFCASSPRNSQETQYFGPGTRLLVL.

The DNA for the CDR3 is TGTGCCAGCAGGATTCAGGGAGGGGGCAATCAGCCCCAGCATTTT. This translates into CASRIQGGGNQPQHF. The chain employs TRBV28 and TRBJ1-5, with D tentatively TRBD1 (5 bases). This CDR3 has 15 residues. V was clipped by 6 bases and J by 2 bases, with 14 bases between them. CDR1 and CDR2 (germline): MDHEN, SYDVKM.

The chain uses TRBV19 and TRBJ1-2, with no clear D. V dropped 0 bases and J dropped 2 bases, with 1 base sitting between them. CDR3 length: 12 amino acids. Per germline, CDR1 LNHDA and CDR2 SQIVND (reference sequence). The CDR3 DNA is TGTGCCAGTAGTATAGAGAACTATGGCTACACCTTC. It translates to CASSIENYGYTF.

The chain has TRBV28 and TRBJ2-3, with D perhaps TRBD1 or TRBD2 (5 bases each). Germline CDR1 MDHEN, CDR2 SYDVKM. V gave up 4 bases and J gave up 3 bases, with 11 bases separating them. CDR3 length: 14 amino acids. The CDR3 DNA reads as TGTGCCAGCAGTTCCGGGGCACGGACAGATACGCAGTATTTT. It specifies CASSSGARTDTQYF.

The sample holds a few counts of this clone. The chain joins TRBV7-2 to TRBJ2-1, with a possible D match to TRBD2 (6 bases). CDR3 length equals 16 residues. In germline, CDR1 is SGHTA, CDR2 FQGNSA. V lost 2 bases to trimming and J lost 8 bases, with 19 bases between them. DNA for the CDR3: TGTGCCAGCAGCTTAACGGTCGCACTAGCACTCCATGAGCAGTTCTTC. Its protein is CASSLTVALALHEQFF.

In this sample, this clone turned up a few times. The chain has TRBV6-6 and TRBJ2-7, with D hard to call. The CDR3 is 13 amino acids. Trimming shortened V by 6 bases and J by 10 bases, and 19 bases separated the two germline ends. The germline CDR1 and CDR2 sequences are MNHNY and SVGAGI (reference sequence). The CDR3 spells CASSEALPPFQYF. CDR3 in DNA: TGTGCCAGCAGCGAGGCGCTACCTCCATTCCAGTACTTC.

This clone was counted a few times. J is TRBJ2-4 and V is TRBV7-9; 8 nucleotides agree with TRBD1. V shed 5 bases and J 1 base; nucleotides not matched to a gene: 16. In germline, CDR1 is SEHNR, CDR2 FQNEAQ (reference sequence). The CDR3 extends over 19 amino acids. The CDR3 coding sequence is TGTGCCAGCAGCCCTTTCCTTTGGACAGGGCGTGAGGCCAAAAACATTCAGTACTTC. Amino acids: CASSPFLWTGREAKNIQYF. The whole variable domain, remainder taken from reference TRBV7-9 and TRBJ2-4, is DTGVSQNPRHKITKRGQNVTFRCDPISEHNRLYWYRQTLGQGPEFLTYFQNEAQLEKSRLLSDRFSAERPKGSFSTLEIQRTEQGDSAMYLCASSPFLWTGREAKNIQYFGAGTRLSVL.

Only a few counts were recorded for this clone. The chain combines TRBV7-2 with TRBJ2-7; D unclear. Trimming left V 4 bases short and J 3 bases short, with 10 bases between. Per the germline V gene, CDR1 is SGHTA and CDR2 is FQGNSA. The length of the CDR3 is 13 residues. The CDR3 here is CASSSVRYYEQYF. CDR3 nucleotides: TGTGCCAGCAGCTCGGTCCGATACTACGAGCAGTACTTC. The whole variable domain, remainder taken from reference TRBV7-2 and TRBJ2-7, is GAGVSQSPSNKVTEKGKDVELRCDPISGHTALYWYRQSLGQGLEFLIYFQGNSAPDKSGLPSDRFSAERTGGSVSTLTIQRTQQEDSAVYLCASSSVRYYEQYFGPGTRLTVT.

The chain employs TRBV18 and TRBJ1-2; D is unclear. Per the germline V gene, CDR1 is KGHSH and CDR2 is LQKENI. The V end was cut by 6 bases, the J end by 2 bases, with 10 bases between. The CDR3 consists of 13 residues. In DNA, the CDR3 is TGTGCCAGCTCCAGCTCGGCCAACTATGGCTACACCTTC. Translating it yields CASSSSANYGYTF. The whole variable domain, remainder taken from reference TRBV18 and TRBJ1-2, is NAGVMQNPRHLVRRRGQEARLRCSPMKGHSHVYWYRQLPEEGLKFMVYLQKENIIDESGMPKERFSAEFPKEGPSILRIQQVVRGDSAAYFCASSSSANYGYTFGSGTRLTVV.

This clone has more than one count but fewer than ten. This sequence joins TRBV27 and TRBJ2-2; D remains ambiguous. Looked up from germline, CDR1 is MNHEY and CDR2 is SMNVEV (reference sequence). CDR3 size: 16 residues. V was trimmed by 6 bases and J by 2 bases, leaving 16 bases between them. The CDR3: CASRAYWRVNTGELFF. The CDR3 DNA reads TGTGCCAGCAGGGCCTACTGGCGAGTTAACACCGGGGAGCTGTTTTTT.